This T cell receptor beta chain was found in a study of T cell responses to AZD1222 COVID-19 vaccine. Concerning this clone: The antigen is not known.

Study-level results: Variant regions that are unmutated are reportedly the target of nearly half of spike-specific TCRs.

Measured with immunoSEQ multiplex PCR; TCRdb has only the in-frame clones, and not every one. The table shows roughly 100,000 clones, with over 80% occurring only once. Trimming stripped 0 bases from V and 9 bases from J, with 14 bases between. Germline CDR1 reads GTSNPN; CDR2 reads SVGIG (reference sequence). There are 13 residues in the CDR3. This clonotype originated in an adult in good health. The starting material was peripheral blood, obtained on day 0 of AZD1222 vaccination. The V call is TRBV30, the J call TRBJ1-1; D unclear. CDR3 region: CAWSVASYGQAFF. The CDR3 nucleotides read TGTGCCTGGAGTGTGGCTTCCTACGGGCAAGCTTTCTTT.